The sequence of this T cell receptor beta chain was determined in a study of T cell responses to AZD1222 COVID-19 vaccine. Only in-frame clones appear in the TCRdb table, and some are missing; sequencing was by immunoSEQ multiplex PCR. The sample has roughly 140,000 clones; just over 90% are singletons. Study-level points and caveats: The donor group comprised mostly white British people and more females; the analysis possibly underestimated clonal diversity. Spike-specific TCR breadth and depth were elevated following two AZD1222 doses. Baseline serostatus was positive in only six AZD1222 recipients. Spike as a whole was targeted by vaccine-associated CD4 TCRs, dominant at 160-218 and 743-854.

The CDR3 loop spans 13 amino acids. V gave up 4 bases and J gave up 5 bases, with 11 bases separating them. The V gene's germline CDR1 is MGHDK and CDR2 SYGVNS. Concerning this clone: Its antigen is currently unknown.

Source: peripheral blood, taken on day 0 of AZD1222 vaccination. J is TRBJ1-1 and V is TRBV25-1; maybe TRBD1 (5 bases). The clonotype originates from an adult in good health. DNA of the CDR3: TGTGCCAGCAGTGGTCGAAGGGGAACTGAAGCTTTCTTT. Encoded protein: CASSGRRGTEAFF.